This TCR beta chain was sequenced for a study of cytomegalovirus exposure and HLA in healthy donors. With 60 Vbeta and 13 Jbeta primers, the PCR was carried out. Assay: immunoSEQ multiplex PCR; the TCRdb copy retains only in-frame clones and omits some. This table has some 110,000 clones, about 70% appearing once. In germline, CDR1 is WNHNN, CDR2 SYGVQD (reference sequence). The CDR3 is 14 amino acids. After removal of 8 bases from V and 9 bases from J, the junction contained 16 bases not matched to a gene. This chain joins TRBV10-1 and TRBJ2-7; 7 bases match TRBD2. The TCR was taken from a female donor in good health and CMV-seronegative. Sequencing was performed on PBMCs. CDR3 coding DNA: TGCGCCAGCTCAAAACTAGCGTCCCTCGGAGGGCAGTACTTC. Translating gives CASSKLASLGGQYF.